These T cell receptor beta chains were read from a single sample in a study of T cells after yellow fever vaccination. TCRdb itself ran the 5' RACE reads through MiXCR, one entry per CDR3 protein. This table holds a few hundred thousand distinct CDR3 sequences, roughly an eighth found once. The specimen was CD4+ T cells sorted from PBMCs, collected 15 days after the yellow fever booster vaccination. The receptors here all came from a young man who received the YFV17D yellow fever vaccine. Each CDR3 is given with its conserved first and last residue. The order of the fields is J gene, V gene, D gene, CDR3 protein. The D gene is left open where the match is weak.

j_call: TRBJ2-1
v_call: TRBV10-3
d_call: .
cdr3_aa: CAISESVLFRNEQFF

j_call: TRBJ2-3
v_call: TRBV11-2
d_call: TRBD1
cdr3_aa: CASSKTGDGADTQYF

j_call: TRBJ1-3
v_call: TRBV4-3
d_call: .
cdr3_aa: CASSQERTSSGNTIYF

j_call: TRBJ2-1
v_call: TRBV5-1
d_call: .
cdr3_aa: CASSPSGSNEQFF

j_call: TRBJ1-4
v_call: TRBV7-2
d_call: .
cdr3_aa: CASSSGTVGQEKLFF

j_call: TRBJ2-5
v_call: TRBV11-2
d_call: TRBD1
cdr3_aa: CASSFGTGSLETQYF

j_call: TRBJ1-1
v_call: TRBV19
d_call: TRBD1
cdr3_aa: CASSSLQGWTEAFF

j_call: TRBJ1-5
v_call: TRBV30
d_call: .
cdr3_aa: CAWSLPWTDSNQPQHF

j_call: TRBJ2-7
v_call: TRBV24-1
d_call: .
cdr3_aa: CATSDSSGAGEQYF

j_call: TRBJ2-3
v_call: TRBV5-1
d_call: .
cdr3_aa: CASSLGVNTQYF

j_call: TRBJ2-3
v_call: TRBV20-1
d_call: TRBD2
cdr3_aa: CSARDRRLAGADTQYF

j_call: TRBJ1-5
v_call: TRBV5-6
d_call: .
cdr3_aa: CASSVKRDQPQHF

j_call: TRBJ2-4
v_call: TRBV12-3/TRBV12-4
d_call: TRBD1
cdr3_aa: CASSETGGYIQYF

j_call: TRBJ2-3
v_call: TRBV7-2
d_call: TRBD2
cdr3_aa: CASSVLYGGADTQYF

j_call: TRBJ1-1
v_call: TRBV10-2
d_call: .
cdr3_aa: CASSEWFQMNTEAFF

j_call: TRBJ1-2
v_call: TRBV30
d_call: .
cdr3_aa: CAWNPGGYGYTF

j_call: TRBJ1-2
v_call: TRBV4-1
d_call: TRBD1
cdr3_aa: CASSQPTGAGYGYTF

j_call: TRBJ1-2
v_call: TRBV27
d_call: .
cdr3_aa: CASSLSAGGIRWYGYTF

j_call: TRBJ1-3
v_call: TRBV18
d_call: .
cdr3_aa: CASSPGSGNTIYF

j_call: TRBJ2-7
v_call: TRBV4-1
d_call: .
cdr3_aa: CASSSPGKSSYEQYF

j_call: TRBJ2-7
v_call: TRBV6-1
d_call: TRBD1
cdr3_aa: CASSPDRHVYEQYF

j_call: TRBJ2-1
v_call: TRBV30
d_call: .
cdr3_aa: CAWSSSGVNEQFF

j_call: TRBJ1-5
v_call: TRBV10-3
d_call: .
cdr3_aa: CAIKELEGPQHF

j_call: TRBJ1-2
v_call: TRBV18
d_call: TRBD1
cdr3_aa: CASSTPTGGRFYGYTF

j_call: TRBJ2-3
v_call: TRBV5-1
d_call: TRBD1
cdr3_aa: CASSRTTGVVTDTQYF

j_call: TRBJ1-1
v_call: TRBV6-6
d_call: TRBD1
cdr3_aa: CASSATGEAFF

j_call: TRBJ2-1
v_call: TRBV5-1
d_call: .
cdr3_aa: CASSLDRRREFF

j_call: TRBJ1-5
v_call: TRBV7-2
d_call: .
cdr3_aa: CASSSQGSNQPQHF

j_call: TRBJ2-3
v_call: TRBV5-1
d_call: TRBD2
cdr3_aa: CASSGTSAYTDTQYF